The next 23 T cell receptor beta chains were all read from a single sample in a study of blood T cell repertoires in COVID-19. The assay was immunoSEQ multiplex PCR, and TCRdb's table has in-frame clones only and misses some. The sample includes 150,000 to 200,000 clones, over 75% of them seen just once. Sequenced: peripheral blood. The receptors were gathered from a man aged 60 to 69 with acute or convalescent COVID-19.

CDR3 sequence reads: CASSQDFEIPVIEQFF. In nucleotides, the CDR3 is TGCGCCAGCAGCCAAGATTTCGAGATTCCGGTAATCGAGCAGTTCTTC. The V and J genes are TRBV4-1 and TRBJ2-1, with no clear D. CDR1 and CDR2 from the germline V gene are MGHRA and YSYEKL. The CDR3 runs 16 residues. V was pared by 0 bases and J by 10 bases, with 19 bases between.

J is TRBJ1-4 and V is TRBV5-1; 7 nucleotides line up with TRBD1. There are 15 residues in the CDR3. V trimming: 6 bases; J trimming: 4 bases; junction bases outside the gene matches: 9. Germline CDR1 SGHRS, CDR2 YFSETQ. The DNA of the CDR3 is TGCGCCAGCAAACCTACAGGGGCCCTTAATGAAAAACTGTTTTTT. Encoded protein: CASKPTGALNEKLFF.

This sequence joins TRBV5-6 and TRBJ2-7; possibly TRBD2 for D (6 bases). CDR3 size: 14 residues. V was pared by 2 bases and J by 3 bases, with 12 bases between. Per germline, CDR1 SGHDT and CDR2 YYEEEE. CDR3: CASSLRGGHYEQYF. The CDR3 DNA sequence: TGTGCCAGCAGCTTACGGGGAGGCCACTACGAGCAGTACTTC.

The genes are TRBV27 and TRBJ2-2; a weak D match, TRBD2 (5 bases). CDR3 length equals 14 residues. Germline assignment: CDR1 MNHEY and CDR2 SMNVEV (reference sequence). Between the trimmed V and J ends, which lost 9 bases and 5 bases, there was a span of 16 bases. CDR3 protein: CASNRGMGTGELFF. CDR3 in DNA: TGTGCCAGTAACCGGGGTATGGGAACCGGGGAGCTGTTTTTT.

The rearrangement links TRBV7-3 to TRBJ2-3; 7 bases fit TRBD2. Trimming at V came to 5 bases and at J to 2 bases, leaving 7 bases not matched to a gene. The germline V gene has CDR1 SGHTA and CDR2 FQGTGA. CDR3 length: 15 residues. CDR3 coding DNA: TGTGCCAGCAGCCTCGGCGGGACTACCACAGATACGCAGTATTTT. It encodes CASSLGGTTTDTQYF.

The chain links TRBV3-1 (or the pseudogene TRBV3-2) to TRBJ1-5; maybe TRBD1 (5 bases). Germline V gives CDR1 LGHDT, CDR2 YNNKEL (reference sequence). The CDR3 has 15 amino acids. Trimming cost V 0 bases and J 3 bases, with 9 bases left between them. CDR3 in DNA: TGTGCCAGCAGCCAAGAAACAGGCACCAATCAGCCCCAGCATTTT. Its translation: CASSQETGTNQPQHF.

The table lists this clone with a few counts. The rearrangement joins TRBV14 to TRBJ1-1, with D perhaps TRBD1 (5 bases). With 4 bases removed from V and 10 bases from J, the gap between germline ends came to 13 bases. The germline gives CDR1 SGHDN, CDR2 FVKESK. This CDR3 spans 12 amino acids. CDR3 in amino acids: CASSPWEGLAFF. In DNA form, the CDR3 reads TGTGCCAGCAGCCCCTGGGAGGGACTAGCTTTCTTT.

The V gene is TRBV4-3, the J gene TRBJ2-1; TRBD2 is a possible D gene (7 bases). The V end lost 4 bases, the J end lost 0 bases, and 13 bases lay between the germline ends. This CDR3 is 16 amino acids long. CDR1 LGHNA and CDR2 YSLEER come from the germline V gene. The CDR3 bases are TGCGCCAGCAGCCCAAGGGGGGGCGGCTCCTACAATGAGCAGTTCTTC. As protein: CASSPRGGGSYNEQFF.

CDR3 DNA: TGTGCCAGCAGTATACGGGACAGGGGGCCCCTCCACTTT. This sequence encodes CASSIRDRGPLHF. V and J are TRBV28 and TRBJ1-6; TRBD1 agrees at 11 bases. Germline assignment: CDR1 MDHEN and CDR2 SYDVKM. V lost 5 bases, J lost 13 bases, and 4 bases stayed unmatched. The CDR3 covers 13 residues.

This chain connects TRBV7-9 to TRBJ1-1, with D perhaps TRBD1 (5 bases). The CDR3 has 14 residues. V was trimmed by 2 bases and J by 4 bases, leaving 11 bases between them. Germline CDR1 and CDR2: SEHNR and FQNEAQ (reference sequence). The chain's CDR3 is CASSLLQGGTEAFF. The CDR3 DNA reads as TGTGCCAGCAGCTTACTCCAGGGAGGCACTGAAGCTTTCTTT.

The gene calls are TRBV18 and TRBJ2-2, with TRBD1 as a possible D gene (7 bases). Per germline, CDR1 KGHSH and CDR2 LQKENI. V was pared by 10 bases and J by 4 bases, with 22 bases between. CDR3 size: 16 residues. CDR3 nucleotides: TGTGCCACCCCCCACCGGGGCGGGGACAGCACCGGGGAGCTGTTTTTT. Amino acid sequence: CATPHRGGDSTGELFF.

This clone was counted a few times. V is TRBV28 and J is TRBJ1-6; no clear D. The CDR3 covers 14 residues. The germline gives CDR1 MDHEN, CDR2 SYDVKM. V shed 2 bases and J shed 5 bases, with 7 bases lying between them. The CDR3 nucleotides read TGTGCCAGCAGTTTACCCGGGAATAATTCACCCCTCCACTTT. This sequence encodes CASSLPGNNSPLHF.

The rearrangement joins TRBV6-2 or TRBV6-3 to TRBJ1-2; 8 positions agree with TRBD1. CDR1 and CDR2 from the germline V gene are MNHEY and SVGEGT. V lost 5 bases and J lost 6; bases outside the gene matches: 5. The CDR3 has 13 amino acids. DNA of the CDR3: TGTGCCAGCAGTCGACAGGGGAGGAATGGCTACACCTTC. Its protein is CASSRQGRNGYTF.

The V and J genes are TRBV10-3 and TRBJ2-3; 9 nucleotides match TRBD1. Germline V gene lookup returns CDR1 ENHRY and CDR2 SYGVKD. The V segment lost 5 bases and the J segment 0 bases; nucleotides outside the gene matches: 6. This CDR3 is 16 amino acids long. The CDR3 nucleotides are TGTGCCATCAGTCAACAACAGGGGGCGAGCACAGATACGCAGTATTTT. As protein: CAISQQQGASTDTQYF.

This clone has only one observation. The chain uses TRBV27 and TRBJ1-2; D not resolved. The CDR3 is made up of 13 amino acids. Trimming removed 10 bases at V and 5 bases at J, with 17 bases between. In germline, CDR1 is MNHEY, CDR2 SMNVEV (reference sequence). In nucleotides, the CDR3 is TGTGCCACCCGTTCTAGCAAGGGTTATGGCTACACCTTC. It codes for CATRSSKGYGYTF.

The rearrangement links TRBV28 to TRBJ2-7; 14 nucleotides line up with TRBD2. Germline V CDR1 and CDR2: MDHEN, SYDVKM. The CDR3 runs 14 residues. V dropped 6 bases and J dropped 6; count of bases not matched to a gene: 4. The CDR3 DNA follows: TGTGCCAGCAGATTGACTAGCGGGAGGGGCGAGCAGTACTTC. Translating gives CASRLTSGRGEQYF.

This clone was seen only a few times. This chain connects TRBV10-3 to TRBJ2-4, with 12 nucleotides matching TRBD2. CDR1 is ENHRY and CDR2 is SYGVKD in the germline V gene. This CDR3 is 19 amino acids long. With 3 bases clipped from V and 6 bases from J, the junction kept 15 bases outside the gene matches. CDR3 residues: CAISDESGLAGGDGNIQYF. CDR3 in DNA: TGTGCCATCAGTGACGAGTCGGGGCTAGCGGGAGGGGACGGAAACATTCAGTACTTC.

The chain uses TRBV27 and TRBJ2-1, with TRBD1 matching over 7 bases. Germline loops: CDR1 MNHEY, CDR2 SMNVEV (reference sequence). The junction had 3 bases not matched to a gene; V was cut back by 3 bases and J by 4 bases. The CDR3 is 14 residues long. CDR3 coding DNA: TGTGCCAGCAGTTTGAGGGGGCAATACAATGAGCAGTTCTTC. Protein product: CASSLRGQYNEQFF.

The V gene is TRBV15, the J gene TRBJ1-4; D possibly corresponds to TRBD1 (5 bases). Between the trimmed V and J ends, which lost 0 bases and 1 base, there was a span of 9 bases. There are 16 residues in the CDR3. CDR1 is LNHNV, CDR2 YYDKDF, per germline (reference sequence). The CDR3 protein is CATSRDLGQTNEKLFF. In DNA form, the CDR3 reads TGTGCCACCAGCAGAGATCTGGGGCAAACTAATGAAAAACTGTTTTTT.

In its sample, this clone was seen a few times. This chain links TRBV7-2 with TRBJ1-1; D perhaps matches TRBD1 (5 bases). In germline, CDR1 is SGHTA, CDR2 FQGNSA. The CDR3 consists of 13 residues. The V end lost 2 bases, the J end lost 4 bases, and 8 bases lay between the germline ends. The CDR3 spells CASSLQGTTEAFF. In DNA, the CDR3 is TGTGCCAGCAGCTTACAGGGCACCACTGAAGCTTTCTTT.

V gene TRBV4-1 combines with J gene TRBJ2-1, with 12 bases fitting TRBD2. Trimming took 1 base from V and 14 from J; bases not matched to a gene: 9. Per germline, CDR1 MGHRA and CDR2 YSYEKL. The CDR3 loop spans 15 amino acids. The CDR3 spells CASSQGTSGRMQEFF. CDR3 nucleotide sequence: TGCGCCAGCAGCCAAGGAACTAGCGGGAGGATGCAGGAGTTCTTC.

In nucleotides, the CDR3 is TGTGCCAGCAGCTTAGCTGGGGAGCTGGTGAACACTGAAGCTTTCTTT. Translation gives CASSLAGELVNTEAFF. This sequence joins TRBV7-6 and TRBJ1-1; D unresolved. Trimming pared 0 bases from V and 0 bases from J, leaving 11 bases between. This CDR3 is 16 amino acids long. Germline-derived CDR1 and CDR2 are SGHVS and FNYEAQ.

CDR3 DNA sequence: TGTGCCAGCAGTTCCTGGACTAGCGGGCTTAGCACAGATACGCAGTATTTT. Translated: CASSSWTSGLSTDTQYF. The rearrangement uses TRBV28 and TRBJ2-3; 11 bases are a match to TRBD2. V was clipped by 4 bases and J by 0 bases; unmatched bases: 6. The CDR3 contains 17 residues. Germline CDR1 is MDHEN and CDR2 is SYDVKM.